The following is a T cell receptor (beta chain) sequence with its context. Its target is unknown. Produced via immunoSEQ multiplex PCR; TCRdb's table is partial and in-frame only. Of approximately 940,000 clones detected, about three quarters appear once; the ten largest clones hold about 1.5%. The sample comes from a study of shared clonotypes between healthy human individuals. Overall study findings and caveats: Relative to clonotypes present in all four donors, those not shared had lower generation probabilities.

V was trimmed by 0 bases and J by 2 bases, leaving 7 bases between them. CDR1 MNHNS and CDR2 SASEGT come from the germline V gene. This CDR3 is 14 amino acids long. The sample was memory CD4+ T cells sorted from blood. The subset: CD45RA-negative fraction. This TCR was sampled from a man aged 18 to 30 in good health. This sequence joins TRBV6-1 and TRBJ2-5; D uncertain. The CDR3 DNA reads TGTGCCAGCAGTGAAGCTAGCAGACAAGAGACCCAGTACTTC. It yields the protein CASSEASRQETQYF.